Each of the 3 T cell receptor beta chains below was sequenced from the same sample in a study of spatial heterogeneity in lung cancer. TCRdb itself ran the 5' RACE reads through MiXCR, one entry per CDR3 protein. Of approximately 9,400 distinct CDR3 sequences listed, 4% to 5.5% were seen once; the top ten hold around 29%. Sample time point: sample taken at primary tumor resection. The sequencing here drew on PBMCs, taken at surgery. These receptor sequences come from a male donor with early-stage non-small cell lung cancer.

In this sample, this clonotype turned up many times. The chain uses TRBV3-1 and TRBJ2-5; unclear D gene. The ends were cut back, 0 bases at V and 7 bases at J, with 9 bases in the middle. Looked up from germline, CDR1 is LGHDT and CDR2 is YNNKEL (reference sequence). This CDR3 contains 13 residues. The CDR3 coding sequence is TGTGCCAGCAGCCAAGATCTGGTCTCGACCCAGTACTTC. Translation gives CASSQDLVSTQYF.

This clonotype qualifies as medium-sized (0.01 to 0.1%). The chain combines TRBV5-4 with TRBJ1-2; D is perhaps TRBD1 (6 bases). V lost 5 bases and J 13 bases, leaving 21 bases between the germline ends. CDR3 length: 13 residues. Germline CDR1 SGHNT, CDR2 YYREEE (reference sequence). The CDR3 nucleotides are TGTGCCAGCAGTACAGGGATCAATGGGGGCGGCACCTTC. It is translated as CASSTGINGGGTF.

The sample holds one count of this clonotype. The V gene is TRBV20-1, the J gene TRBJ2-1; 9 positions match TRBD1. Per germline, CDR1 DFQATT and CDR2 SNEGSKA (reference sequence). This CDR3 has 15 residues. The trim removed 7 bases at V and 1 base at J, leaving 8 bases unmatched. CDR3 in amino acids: CSVRGTGRSYNEQFF. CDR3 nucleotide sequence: TGCAGTGTCCGTGGGACAGGGAGATCCTACAATGAGCAGTTCTTC.